This TCR beta chain appears in the sequencing data of a study of blood T cell repertoires in COVID-19. At the level of the study: COVID-19 samples, acute and convalescent, were from the United States, Italy and Spain.

The repertoire was sequenced with immunoSEQ multiplex PCR; TCRdb's copy has only in-frame clones and lacks some. The repertoire holds 75,000 or so clones, with 65% to 85% as singletons. The CDR3 totals 18 residues. The sample was peripheral blood. The receptor was derived from a man aged 50-60 years with acute or convalescent COVID-19. The chain carries TRBV21-1 and TRBJ2-2; the D call of TRBD1 is as the table states it, not checked on the DNA. TRBV21-1 is recorded as a pseudogene. In DNA, the CDR3 is TGTGCCAGCAGCCATCGGGACAGCCTTATCTTGAACACCGGGGAGCTGTTTTTT. As protein: CASSHRDSLILNTGELFF.